In this sample, the clone carrying this T cell receptor beta chain turned up once. The data were taken from a study of blood T cell repertoires in COVID-19. Study details: Sites in the United States, Italy and Spain provided acute and convalescent COVID-19 samples.

The CDR3 has 14 residues. CDR1 and CDR2 from the germline V gene are MNHEY and SMNVEV (reference sequence). The V and J ends lost 3 bases and 4 bases respectively, with 11 bases between them. Only in-frame clones appear in the TCRdb table, and some are missing; sequencing was by immunoSEQ multiplex PCR. This sample has about 100,000 clones, with roughly 79% found just once. The origin of this receptor is a man aged 80 or over with COVID-19, enrolled during active disease. Source material: peripheral blood. The rearrangement uses TRBV27 and TRBJ2-3; possible D gene TRBD2, 5 bases. DNA for the CDR3: TGTGCCAGCAGTTTTCAGGAAGCGGCAGATACGCAGTATTTT. Its translation: CASSFQEAADTQYF.